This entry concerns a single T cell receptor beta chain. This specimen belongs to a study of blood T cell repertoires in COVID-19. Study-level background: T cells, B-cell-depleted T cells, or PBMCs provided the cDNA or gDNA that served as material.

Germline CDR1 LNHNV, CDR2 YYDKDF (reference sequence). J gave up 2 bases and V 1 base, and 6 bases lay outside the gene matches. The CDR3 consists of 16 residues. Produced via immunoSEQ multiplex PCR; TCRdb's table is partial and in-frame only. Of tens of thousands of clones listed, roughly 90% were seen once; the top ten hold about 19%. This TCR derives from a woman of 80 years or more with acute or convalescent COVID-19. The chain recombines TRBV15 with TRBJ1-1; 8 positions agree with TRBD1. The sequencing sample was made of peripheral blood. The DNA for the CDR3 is TGTGCCACCAGCAGAGGCGACAGGGGCATCAACACTGAAGCTTTCTTT. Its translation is CATSRGDRGINTEAFF.